This T cell receptor beta chain was captured in a study of cytomegalovirus exposure and HLA in healthy donors. 60 Vbeta and 13 Jbeta primers were used in PCR. Only in-frame clones appear in the TCRdb table, and some are missing; sequencing was by immunoSEQ multiplex PCR. The sample contains 110,000 to 150,000 clones, roughly 62% of which appear only once. V shed 4 bases and J shed 1 base, with 7 bases lying between them. This CDR3 has 13 amino acids. Germline CDR1 reads ENHRY; CDR2 reads SYGVKD. The study, taken as a whole, reports: Rarity held for most TCR sequences, but there were some public TCRs that occurred in many donors. The presence/absence work took it that sequencing depth was about the same across donors.

A note on this clone: Its target is not known.

This receptor was obtained from a man aged 55-75 years in good health and CMV-seronegative. This sequence joins TRBV10-3 and TRBJ1-1, with no clear D. Sequenced sample: PBMCs. The CDR3 loop is CAISAGGNTEAFF. As DNA, the CDR3 is TGTGCCATCAGTGCGGGAGGGAACACTGAAGCTTTCTTT.